The rows below give T cell receptor beta chains drawn from one sample of a study of blood T cell repertoires in COVID-19. Some clones are missing from TCRdb's copy, which holds only in-frame ones; the method was immunoSEQ multiplex PCR. The data hold roughly 110,000 clones, with over 60% observed a single time. Sequences were obtained from peripheral blood. Every receptor here comes from a man between 65 and 85 years old with acute or convalescent COVID-19. CDR3s include the opening cysteine and the closing phenylalanine or tryptophan. A D gene is named only where the DNA matches it firmly. Clone sizes are given selectively: once, few, many, or a class where the clone is expanded.

j_call	cdr3_length	clone_size	v_call	d_call	cdr3_aa	cdr3_nt
TRBJ2-3	16	NA	TRBV5-1	NA	CASSLALTASTDTQYF	TGCGCCAGCAGCTTGGCCCTAACTGCTAGCACAGATACGCAGTATTTT
TRBJ2-3	14	NA	TRBV19	TRBD1	CASSKGASTDTQYF	TGTGCCAGTAGTAAGGGGGCTAGCACAGATACGCAGTATTTT
TRBJ2-2	19	NA	TRBV3-1/TRBV3-2	TRBD2	CASSQATLAGGRNTGELFF	TGTGCCAGCAGCCAAGCGACGCTAGCGGGGGGCCGAAACACCGGGGAGCTGTTTTTT
TRBJ2-7	15	NA	TRBV6-5	NA	CASSMDPGRSYEQYF	TGTGCCAGCAGTATGGACCCGGGGAGGAGTTACGAGCAGTACTTC
TRBJ2-7	13	NA	TRBV29-1	NA	CSVKQGLGSEQYF	TGCAGCGTTAAACAGGGTCTTGGAAGCGAGCAGTACTTC
TRBJ1-4	11	NA	TRBV7-8	NA	CASSSRQELFF	TGTGCCAGCAGCTCCAGACAAGAACTGTTTTTT
TRBJ1-6	14	NA	TRBV6-5	TRBD1	CATSPDRANSPLHF	TGTGCTACAAGCCCGGACAGGGCTAATTCACCCCTCCACTTT
TRBJ2-1	13	once	TRBV24-1	NA	CATSDPPTDEQFF	TGTGCCACCAGTGATCCACCCACAGATGAGCAGTTCTTC
TRBJ1-3	14	NA	TRBV6-5	TRBD1	CASILGQAGNTIYF	TGTGCCAGCATACTGGGACAGGCTGGAAACACCATATATTTT
TRBJ1-4	14	NA	TRBV3-1/TRBV3-2	NA	CASSQAGVGEKLFF	TGTGCCAGCAGCCAGGCAGGGGTAGGGGAAAAACTGTTTTTT